Below are 24 T cell receptor beta chains sequenced from a single sample in a study of Ad26.COV2.S vaccination and SARS-CoV-2 variants. Indicated treatment: 15 to 20 received Ad26.COV2.S at low or high dose, single or two shots; about 5 received placebo; per-sample allocation not given. Sampling happened 63 days after the first vaccine or placebo injection. Profiled with immunoSEQ multiplex PCR; TCRdb holds only in-frame clones, not every one. The data hold 330,000 or so clones, with around 90% observed a single time. The sequencing here drew on peripheral blood, taken in a trial of Ad26.COV2.S vaccine versus placebo. These receptors originate from a person aged 18-65 years who received the Ad26.COV2.S COVID-19 vaccine or a placebo.

The J gene is TRBJ2-1, the V gene TRBV11-3; D possibly corresponds to TRBD2 (5 bases). The germline gives CDR1 SGHNT, CDR2 YENEEA. This CDR3 region has 15 residues. V lost 7 bases and J lost 8, with 21 bases in between. The CDR3 bases are TGTGCCAGCACCCCTTTGCGGGCAGTGCCGGATGAGCAGTTCTTC. As protein: CASTPLRAVPDEQFF.

The chain joins TRBV28 to TRBJ2-3, with 8 bases aligning to TRBD2. Germline values: CDR1 MDHEN, CDR2 SYDVKM. V was clipped by 1 base and J by 2 bases; unmatched bases: 5. The length of the CDR3 is 16 residues. CDR3: CASSLSSGRTTDTQYF. The CDR3, as DNA: TGTGCCAGCAGTTTATCCAGCGGGAGAACCACAGATACGCAGTATTTT.

The rearrangement joins TRBV27 to TRBJ1-4; D not resolved. The V end was cut by 4 bases, the J end by 7 bases, with 19 bases between. This CDR3 has 16 amino acids. The germline gives CDR1 MNHEY, CDR2 SMNVEV (reference sequence). The CDR3 bases are TGTGCCAGCAGTTCCTTGGGATCCCCCCGGAGTGAAAAACTGTTTTTT. Translating gives CASSSLGSPRSEKLFF. Filled out from reference TRBV27 and TRBJ1-4, the complete variable domain reads EAQVTQNPRYLITVTGKKLTVTCSQNMNHEYMSWYRQDPGLGLRQIYYSMNVEVTDKGDVPEGYKVSRKEKRNFPLILESPSPNQTSLYFCASSSLGSPRSEKLFFGSGTQLSVL.

The chain employs TRBV2 and TRBJ2-3; 7 bases map to TRBD2. The germline gives CDR1 SNHLY, CDR2 FYNNEI. The CDR3 has 18 amino acids. V shed 2 bases, J shed 3 bases, and the junction held 14 bases outside the gene matches. CDR3: CASSEPRLATTPTDTQYF. The CDR3, as DNA: TGTGCCAGCAGTGAACCCCGACTAGCCACAACCCCTACAGATACGCAGTATTTT.

V is TRBV11-2 and J is TRBJ2-2; 7 bases agree with TRBD1. V lost 2 bases and J lost 5; bases outside the gene matches: 14. This CDR3 spans 18 amino acids. Germline V gene data show CDR1 as SGHAT and CDR2 as FQNNGV. CDR3 in amino acids: CASSLINHRGVRTGELFF. DNA for the CDR3: TGTGCCAGCAGCTTAATTAACCACAGGGGTGTTAGAACCGGGGAGCTGTTTTTT.

The chain uses TRBV7-6 and TRBJ1-1, with D maybe TRBD1 (5 bases). Germline values: CDR1 SGHVS, CDR2 FNYEAQ. V was cut by 5 bases and J by 6 bases, with 19 bases left in between. The CDR3 consists of 15 residues. The CDR3 coding sequence is TGTGCCAGCAGCGGAGGTGGGGCCCTTGGGGCTGAAGCTTTCTTT. This translates into CASSGGGALGAEAFF.

The rearrangement links TRBV4-3 to TRBJ2-1; 10 nucleotides agree with TRBD1. Germline CDR1 LGHNA, CDR2 YSLEER. The V segment lost 4 bases and the J segment 7 bases; nucleotides outside the gene matches: 7. The CDR3 runs to 15 residues. Here the CDR3 reads CASSLSGTGVNEQFF. The CDR3 DNA sequence: TGCGCCAGCAGCCTCTCCGGGACAGGGGTGAATGAGCAGTTCTTC.

This clone has a handful of counts. Different DNA sequences within this sample yield the same CDR3. The chain combines TRBV7-2 with TRBJ2-4; 7 bases align to TRBD2. CDR1 and CDR2 (germline): SGHTA, FQGNSA. V was pared by 0 bases and J by 0 bases, with 2 bases of the junction left unmatched. The CDR3 is 16 amino acids. CDR3 DNA: TGTGCCAGCAGCTTAGCGGGAGGGCTAGCCAAAAACATTCAGTACTTC. It translates to CASSLAGGLAKNIQYF.

This sequence joins TRBV5-1 and TRBJ2-2; the match to TRBD1 covers 7 bases. Per germline, CDR1 SGHRS and CDR2 YFSETQ. The V gene end was trimmed by 4 bases and the J gene end by 4 bases; junction bases not matched to a gene: 7. This CDR3 region has 15 residues. The CDR3 bases are TGCGCCAGCAGCGACGGGACAGCCTCCACCGGGGAGCTGTTTTTT. It is translated as CASSDGTASTGELFF.

This rearrangement joins TRBV11-2 to TRBJ2-5, with TRBD2 matching over 11 bases. The CDR3 has 18 residues. The trim removed 3 bases at V and 1 base at J, leaving 10 bases unmatched. The germline CDR1 and CDR2 sequences are SGHAT and FQNNGV. The CDR3, as DNA: TGTGCCAGCAGCTTCTTATTTGGTAGCGGGAGGGCCCAAGAGACCCAGTACTTC. This codes for CASSFLFGSGRAQETQYF.

Concerning this clone itself: One end of the junction varies from germline; a read error may be responsible. The CDR3 spells CAWSGAGGTDTQYF. The CDR3 DNA sequence: TGTGCCTGGAGTGGAGCGGGGGGCACGGATACGCAGTATTTT. The J gene is TRBJ2-3, the V gene TRBV30; 9 bases align to TRBD2. CDR1 GTSNPN and CDR2 SVGIG come from the germline V gene (reference sequence). The CDR3 has 14 residues.

The chain has TRBV18 and TRBJ2-7; D perhaps matches TRBD2 (6 bases). The CDR3 has 14 residues. Trimming removed 4 bases from V and 0 bases from J, with 10 bases in between. Looked up from germline, CDR1 is KGHSH and CDR2 is LQKENI. CDR3 nucleotides: TGTGCCAGCTCACGTGAGCGGGTCTCCTACGAGCAGTACGTC. Amino acids: CASSRERVSYEQYV.

CDR3 DNA: TGCAGCGTTGAAGACGCAGAAGCGAACACCGGGGAGCTGTTTTTT. As protein: CSVEDAEANTGELFF. V is TRBV29-1 and J is TRBJ2-2; D is unclear. V lost 0 bases to trimming and J lost 0 bases, with 8 bases between them. Germline V gene lookup returns CDR1 SQVTM and CDR2 ANQGSEA. The CDR3 totals 15 residues.

The chain carries TRBV3-1 (or the pseudogene TRBV3-2) and TRBJ2-1; weak D call: TRBD2 (6 bases). The CDR3 loop spans 14 amino acids. CDR1 LGHDT and CDR2 YNNKEL come from the germline V gene (reference sequence). V gave up 1 base and J gave up 9 bases, with 13 bases separating them. CDR3 loop: CASSQAGAAGEQFF. The CDR3, as DNA: TGTGCCAGCAGCCAAGCGGGAGCGGCAGGTGAGCAGTTCTTC.

The rearrangement uses TRBV6-5 and TRBJ2-1; 11 bases fit TRBD2. This CDR3 is built from 12 residues. The J segment lost 12 bases and the V segment lost 6 bases, leaving 4 bases of the junction unmatched. The germline gives CDR1 MNHEY, CDR2 SVGAGI. This CDR3 is CASRLAGVGQFF. CDR3 nucleotide sequence: TGTGCCAGCAGACTAGCGGGGGTTGGGCAGTTCTTC.

The chain recombines TRBV29-1 with TRBJ2-3; 8 bases are a match to TRBD2. The V gene end was trimmed by 7 bases and the J gene end by 4 bases; junction bases not matched to a gene: 13. Germline CDR1 is SQVTM and CDR2 is ANQGSEA. This CDR3 region has 15 residues. Written as DNA, the CDR3 is TGCAGCGCCATTTACGGTAGCGGGGACGCAGATACGCAGTATTTT. It translates to CSAIYGSGDADTQYF.

The genes are TRBV7-2 and TRBJ1-1, with unresolved D. Germline V gene lookup returns CDR1 SGHTA and CDR2 FQGNSA. V was shortened by 4 bases and J by 0 bases, with 9 bases between the two germline ends. CDR3 size: 14 residues. CDR3 region: CASSSSNLNTEAFF. The CDR3 coding sequence is TGTGCCAGCAGCTCCTCTAATCTGAACACTGAAGCTTTCTTT.

In regard to this clone: Sequence at one end of the junction differs from germline and may be a read error. The chain recombines TRBV7-2 with TRBJ2-5; D is possibly TRBD2 (5 bases). Germline lookup yields CDR1 SGHTA and CDR2 FQGNSA. The CDR3 runs 14 residues. CDR3 region: CASSLDRLREAQYF. For the CDR3, the DNA is TGTGCCAGCAGCTTAGACAGACTAAGAGAGGCCCAGTACTTC.

The J gene is TRBJ2-2, the V gene TRBV4-1; TRBD2 matches at 8 bases. The CDR3 sequence is 20 residues long. Germline loops: CDR1 MGHRA, CDR2 YSYEKL. J was trimmed by 3 bases and V by 4 bases; bases with no gene match: 19. The CDR3 sequence is CASSPENAFSGSRDTGELFF. The CDR3 DNA sequence: TGCGCCAGCAGCCCAGAAAATGCCTTCAGCGGGAGTCGGGACACCGGGGAGCTGTTTTTT.

V gene TRBV6-5 combines with J gene TRBJ2-2, with D possibly being TRBD1 or TRBD2 (5 bases each). Germline assignment: CDR1 MNHEY and CDR2 SVGAGI. V was clipped by 6 bases and J by 6 bases, with 11 bases between them. The CDR3 has 13 residues. The CDR3 protein is CASSAGTSGELFF. The CDR3 DNA reads as TGTGCCAGCAGCGCCGGGACCTCCGGGGAGCTGTTTTTT.

The chain joins TRBV9 to TRBJ1-4; D possibly corresponds to TRBD1 (5 bases). The V end was cut by 1 base, the J end by 0 bases, with 16 bases between. This CDR3 has 18 amino acids. Looked up from germline, CDR1 is SGDLS and CDR2 is YYNGEE. CDR3 coding DNA: TGTGCCAGCAGCGTACCCACTCTCGACAGCCCAACTAATGAAAAACTGTTTTTT. Protein: CASSVPTLDSPTNEKLFF.

The rearrangement links TRBV21-1 to TRBJ2-2; TRBD2, as called in the table, went unchecked against the DNA. TRBV21-1 is a pseudogene segment. The CDR3 totals 20 residues. CDR3 nucleotides: TGTGCCAGCAGCAAAAGGGGGGGACTAGCGGGACCTGCGAACACCGGGGAGCTGTTTTTT. It specifies CASSKRGGLAGPANTGELFF.

V gene TRBV7-9 combines with J gene TRBJ2-7; TRBD1 agrees at 7 bases. The ends lost 1 base at V and 2 bases at J; junction bases unmatched: 2. This CDR3 spans 14 amino acids. The V gene's germline CDR1 is SEHNR and CDR2 FQNEAQ (reference sequence). The DNA of the CDR3 is TGTGCCAGCAGCTTAGGTCAGGGGGCCTACGAGCAGTACGTC. Protein sequence: CASSLGQGAYEQYV.

The genes are TRBV7-9 and TRBJ2-2; 8 nucleotides align to TRBD1. Germline V CDR1 and CDR2: SEHNR, FQNEAQ (reference sequence). CDR3 length: 15 residues. V shed 6 bases and J 8 bases; nucleotides not matched to a gene: 11. The CDR3 DNA is TGTGCCAGCAGAGAGGGACAGGTCAGCGAGGGGGAGCTGTTTTTT. This sequence encodes CASREGQVSEGELFF. The full variable domain, completed using reference TRBV7-9 and TRBJ2-2, is DTGVSQNPRHKITKRGQNVTFRCDPISEHNRLYWYRQTLGQGPEFLTYFQNEAQLEKSRLLSDRFSAERPKGSFSTLEIQRTEQGDSAMYLCASREGQVSEGELFFGEGSRLTVL.